Described below is a single TCR beta chain sequence and its context. As yet, its antigen is unknown. J was trimmed by 7 bases and V by 4 bases; bases with no gene match: 6. The V gene's germline CDR1 is MNHNS and CDR2 SASEGT. The CDR3 length is 14 residues. Sequenced by immunoSEQ multiplex PCR; TCRdb stores in-frame clones only, minus some. The sample consists of around 19,000 clones, roughly 80% of them appearing once. This record belongs to a study of CD4+ T cells in melanoma. General study findings and limits: A reported correlation linked neoantigen-specific CD4+ T cells to CD8+, macrophage and B cell function. Neoantigen-specific CD4+ T cells in melanoma reportedly had diverse differentiation states.

Specimen: cells from a culture (not recorded whether cultured in vitro). V and J are TRBV6-1 and TRBJ1-2, with 10 nucleotides matching TRBD1. The sequence derives from a human donor with melanoma. The CDR3 DNA sequence: TGTGCCAGCAGTGCAGACCGGGACAGGGGTGGCTACACCTTC. Translated, it gives CASSADRDRGGYTF.